The 22 T cell receptor beta chains listed next were all sequenced from one sample in a study of cytomegalovirus exposure and HLA in healthy donors. The primer mix had 60 Vbeta and 13 Jbeta primers. Produced via immunoSEQ multiplex PCR; TCRdb's table is partial and in-frame only. Of 180,000 or so clones in the sample, 72% are singletons; the top ten hold 2% to 3%. The material sequenced was PBMCs. These receptors all come from a human donor in good health.

CDR3: CASIIPGPTYEQYF. CDR3 DNA sequence: TGTGCCAGCATCATCCCGGGTCCCACCTACGAGCAGTACTTC. The chain links TRBV6-4 to TRBJ2-7, with no clear D. V was trimmed by 7 bases and J by 2 bases, leaving 15 bases between them. The germline V gene encodes CDR1 MRHNA and CDR2 SNTAGT. The CDR3 is made up of 14 amino acids.

The gene calls are TRBV10-1 and TRBJ1-2, with 9 nucleotides matching TRBD1. V gave up 8 bases and J gave up 1 base; unmatched junction bases: 5. This CDR3 region has 14 residues. Germline V gene sequence: CDR1 WNHNN, CDR2 SYGVQD (reference sequence). The CDR3 DNA is TGCGCCAGCTCGGAGACAGGGGGTAACTATGGCTACACCTTC. Residues: CASSETGGNYGYTF.

This clone was seen more than once but under ten times. The chain has TRBV6-4 and TRBJ2-5; 7 positions agree with TRBD1. The J call may be faulty, since TRBJ2-7 better matches the DNA end. The V gene's germline CDR1 is MRHNA and CDR2 SNTAGT. This CDR3 contains 14 residues. This chain's CDR3 is CASMKDRNSYEQYF. Here the CDR3 DNA reads TGTGCCAGCATGAAGGACAGGAATTCCTACGAGCAGTACTTC.

The chain has TRBV6-5 and TRBJ1-1; no firm D call. This CDR3 is 14 amino acids long. The germline V gene has CDR1 MNHEY and CDR2 SVGAGI. Between the trimmed V and J ends, which lost 2 bases and 0 bases, there was a span of 7 bases. CDR3 loop: CASSYTTMNTEAFF. In DNA form, the CDR3 reads TGTGCCAGCAGTTACACTACAATGAACACTGAAGCTTTCTTT.

A few counts support this clone. CDR3 region: CSAKTSLGETQYF. DNA for the CDR3: TGCAGCGCCAAGACTAGTTTGGGTGAGACCCAGTACTTC. The chain joins TRBV29-1 to TRBJ2-5, with D perhaps TRBD2 (6 bases). Germline CDR1 is SQVTM and CDR2 is ANQGSEA. The CDR3 loop spans 13 amino acids. The V end lost 7 bases, the J end lost 5 bases, and 17 bases lay between the germline ends.

The chain recombines TRBV2 with TRBJ1-1; D call uncertain. The germline gives CDR1 SNHLY, CDR2 FYNNEI. This CDR3 is 12 amino acids long. V dropped 5 bases and J dropped 6 bases, with 10 bases sitting between them. The CDR3 coding sequence is TGTGCCAGCAGTCCCCACGGGGCTGAAGCTTTCTTT. Amino acids: CASSPHGAEAFF.

This clone appeared a few times. This chain connects TRBV7-3 to TRBJ1-1, with 8 positions matching TRBD1. The trim removed 5 bases at V and 4 bases at J, leaving 3 bases unmatched. The CDR3 runs 13 residues. In germline, CDR1 is SGHTA, CDR2 FQGTGA. CDR3 residues: CASSVGTGTEAFF. DNA of the CDR3: TGTGCCAGCAGCGTCGGGACAGGCACTGAAGCTTTCTTT.

CDR3 residues: CASRGQDGLASNQPQHF. CDR3 in DNA: TGTGCCAGCAGAGGACAGGACGGCCTGGCAAGCAATCAGCCCCAGCATTTT. The chain has TRBV27 and TRBJ1-5; 7 nucleotides align to TRBD1. The CDR3 sequence is 17 residues long. With V trimmed by 6 bases and J by 1 base, 12 bases remained unmatched. Per the germline V gene, CDR1 is MNHEY and CDR2 is SMNVEV (reference sequence).

The chain combines TRBV19 with TRBJ1-1; the D gene is possibly TRBD1 (6 bases). The CDR3 length is 13 residues. V lost 5 bases and J lost 10, with 17 bases in between. The germline V gene has CDR1 LNHDA and CDR2 SQIVND (reference sequence). The CDR3 here is CASSFPVGGGAFF. The CDR3 DNA follows: TGTGCCAGTAGTTTTCCCGTAGGGGGTGGAGCTTTCTTT.

This clone was seen a few times. V is TRBV6-1 and J is TRBJ2-6; 9 nucleotides align to TRBD1. The V gene's germline CDR1 is MNHNS and CDR2 SASEGT. The V and J ends lost 4 bases and 1 base, in that order; junction bases with no gene match: 8. The CDR3 extends over 18 amino acids. For the CDR3, the DNA is TGTGCCAGCAGTGCGGAGGACAGGGGTCGATCTGGGGCCAACGTCCTGACTTTC. As protein: CASSAEDRGRSGANVLTF.

The chain's CDR3 is CATSGRLQEVDEQFF. The DNA of the CDR3 is TGTGCCACCAGCGGCCGACTTCAGGAGGTGGATGAGCAGTTCTTC. The chain has TRBV15 and TRBJ2-1, with D perhaps TRBD2 (5 bases). The CDR3 is 15 residues long. Trimming cost V 5 bases and J 8 bases, with 19 bases left between them. Germline CDR1 is LNHNV and CDR2 is YYDKDF (reference sequence).

The CDR3 spells CASSLGFPRSTGGGQYF. The CDR3 DNA is TGTGCCAGCAGCTTAGGTTTTCCCCGGTCCACGGGGGGCGGGCAGTACTTC. This chain uses TRBV7-9 with TRBJ2-7; D possibly corresponds to TRBD2 (7 bases). The CDR3 runs to 17 residues. V gave up 1 base and J gave up 9 bases, with 25 bases separating them. The germline V gene has CDR1 SEHNR and CDR2 FQNEAQ (reference sequence).

The sample holds one count of this clone. The chain recombines TRBV6-5 with TRBJ1-2, with D tentatively TRBD1 (5 bases). This CDR3 spans 12 amino acids. The V gene's germline CDR1 is MNHEY and CDR2 SVGAGI. Trimming pared 8 bases from V and 4 bases from J, leaving 11 bases between. The CDR3 DNA reads TGTGCCAGCGGGGGAGGCCTCTATGGCTACACCTTC. Amino acid sequence: CASGGGLYGYTF.

The V and J genes are TRBV5-4 and TRBJ2-6, with 7 nucleotides matching TRBD1. From germline, CDR1 is SGHNT and CDR2 YYREEE (reference sequence). This CDR3 has 15 amino acids. Trimming removed 4 bases from V and 2 bases from J; junction bases left unmatched: 3. The CDR3 reads CASSPGQTGANVLTF. CDR3 sequence (DNA): TGTGCCAGCAGCCCGGGACAGACTGGGGCCAACGTCCTGACTTTC.

The rearrangement uses TRBV2 and TRBJ2-7; 14 bases line up with TRBD2. The CDR3 length is 14 residues. The J segment lost 7 bases and the V segment lost 8 bases, leaving 7 bases of the junction unmatched. Per germline, CDR1 SNHLY and CDR2 FYNNEI. The CDR3 reads CASHPGLAGVEQYF. The CDR3 nucleotides read TGTGCCAGCCACCCGGGACTAGCGGGGGTTGAGCAGTACTTC.

This sequence joins TRBV27 and TRBJ1-2, with 7 bases fitting TRBD1. This CDR3 is built from 13 residues. Germline V CDR1 and CDR2: MNHEY, SMNVEV (reference sequence). V dropped 5 bases and J dropped 6; count of bases not matched to a gene: 6. The CDR3 protein is CASSGQGEDGYTF. The CDR3 region has the DNA TGTGCCAGCAGTGGGCAGGGGGAAGATGGCTACACCTTC.

This rearrangement joins TRBV28 to TRBJ2-7, with D perhaps matching TRBD1 (6 bases). Trimming took 2 bases from V and 0 from J, leaving 11 bases between them. Germline V lookup: CDR1 MDHEN, CDR2 SYDVKM. This CDR3 is built from 15 residues. CDR3 protein: CASSLPGDDSYEQYF. The CDR3 region has the DNA TGTGCCAGCAGTTTACCAGGGGACGACTCCTACGAGCAGTACTTC.

V gene TRBV2 combines with J gene TRBJ1-4; D possibly corresponds to TRBD1 (5 bases). Per germline, CDR1 SNHLY and CDR2 FYNNEI. Trimming left V 6 bases short and J 6 bases short, with 17 bases between. This CDR3 has 15 residues. The CDR3 sequence is CASSALAGYHEKLFF. CDR3 coding DNA: TGTGCCAGCAGCGCCTTGGCAGGGTATCATGAAAAACTGTTTTTT.

The chain recombines TRBV6-5 with TRBJ2-7; tentative D call: TRBD1 (5 bases). Trimming removed 2 bases from V and 7 bases from J, with 12 bases in between. The germline CDR1 and CDR2 sequences are MNHEY and SVGAGI. The CDR3 length is 13 residues. The CDR3 region is CASSYDSLREQYF. CDR3 bases: TGTGCCAGCAGTTACGACAGTTTGAGGGAGCAGTACTTC.

There are a few counts of this clone. The chain couples TRBV13 to TRBJ2-7, with 7 bases fitting TRBD2. The V gene end was trimmed by 4 bases and the J gene end by 3 bases; junction bases not matched to a gene: 12. CDR3 length equals 16 residues. Germline loops: CDR1 PRHDT, CDR2 FYEKMQ (reference sequence). CDR3 sequence reads: CASSSWGGDGNYEQYF. The CDR3 coding sequence is TGTGCCAGCAGCTCATGGGGGGGGGACGGAAACTACGAGCAGTACTTC.

This clone was observed a single time. This chain connects TRBV5-1 to TRBJ1-1; the match to TRBD1 covers 7 bases. The CDR3 length is 12 residues. Germline lookup yields CDR1 SGHRS and CDR2 YFSETQ. The V gene end was trimmed by 8 bases and the J gene end by 2 bases; junction bases not matched to a gene: 3. Here the CDR3 reads CASRQGNTEAFF. For the CDR3, the DNA is TGCGCCAGTAGACAGGGAAACACTGAAGCTTTCTTT.

V is TRBV5-1 and J is TRBJ2-3, with a weak D call TRBD1 (6 bases). Germline lookup yields CDR1 SGHRS and CDR2 YFSETQ. The CDR3 covers 14 residues. The V end was cut by 4 bases, the J end by 2 bases, with 11 bases between. CDR3 in amino acids: CASSPGQNTDTQYF. The CDR3 DNA follows: TGCGCCAGCAGCCCCGGACAGAACACAGATACGCAGTATTTT.